The next 12 T cell receptor beta chains were all read from a single sample in a study of blood T cells in healthy people across ages. Alongside a J-beta primer mix, a sample-barcoded 5' primer served in a second PCR lasting about 7 to 12 cycles. Each CDR3 protein gets one entry after TCRdb re-called the 5' RACE reads with MiXCR. The sample has roughly 1.7 million distinct CDR3 sequences; roughly 32% are singletons. The sequencing sample was made of blood. Receptor source: a woman between 25 and 40 years old in good health.

This clonotype has more than one count but fewer than ten. Germline is not matched at one junction end, which may reflect a read error. In DNA form, the CDR3 reads TGCGCCTGCAGCCCGGCAGGAGGGAGGGCCTCCTACGAGCAGTACTTC. As protein: CACSPAGGRASYEQYF. The genes are TRBV5-1 and TRBJ2-7; 7 bases fit TRBD2. Germline-derived CDR1 and CDR2 are SGHRS and YFSETQ. The CDR3 totals 16 residues.

This clonotype was observed a few times. The chain couples TRBV27 to TRBJ2-1; no firm D call. V lost 4 bases and J lost 7, with 17 bases in between. The CDR3 contains 15 residues. Germline CDR1 and CDR2: MNHEY and SMNVEV (reference sequence). The CDR3 loop is CASSSPFLPGNEQFF. The CDR3 DNA follows: TGTGCCAGCAGTTCTCCCTTCCTCCCGGGTAATGAGCAGTTCTTC.

The V call is TRBV28, the J call TRBJ1-5; TRBD1 is a possible D gene (5 bases). This CDR3 comprises 15 residues. The germline V and J ends were trimmed by 4 bases and 4 bases, with 14 bases remaining between them. CDR1 is MDHEN, CDR2 SYDVKM, per germline. For the CDR3, the DNA is TGTGCCAGCAGTTCGCCTGACAGAAGGAATCAGCCCCAGCATTTT. This codes for CASSSPDRRNQPQHF.

In its sample, this clonotype was seen a few times. The chain combines TRBV27 with TRBJ2-1; 10 positions match TRBD2. CDR1 MNHEY and CDR2 SMNVEV come from the germline V gene (reference sequence). The junction had 10 bases not matched to a gene; V was cut back by 7 bases and J by 7 bases. This CDR3 comprises 15 residues. CDR3 nucleotides: TGTGCCAGCACGGTATCAGCGGGAGGGCCTAATGAGCAGTTCTTC. Its translation: CASTVSAGGPNEQFF.

This clonotype was seen a few times. V is TRBV2 and J is TRBJ2-1; D tentatively reads TRBD1 or TRBD2 (6 bases each). The CDR3 has 17 residues. Germline lookup yields CDR1 SNHLY and CDR2 FYNNEI. V was shortened by 1 base and J by 0 bases, with 13 bases between the two germline ends. CDR3 sequence: CASSEGVGGSSYNEQFF. CDR3 in DNA: TGTGCCAGCAGTGAAGGGGTGGGGGGCAGCTCCTACAATGAGCAGTTCTTC.

A few counts support this clonotype. The V gene is TRBV27, the J gene TRBJ2-3, with 8 positions matching TRBD2. The length of the CDR3 is 15 residues. V was clipped by 8 bases and J by 3 bases; unmatched bases: 10. Germline values: CDR1 MNHEY, CDR2 SMNVEV (reference sequence). CDR3 protein: CASQPGVAGTDTQYF. The CDR3 DNA reads as TGTGCCAGCCAACCTGGGGTAGCGGGAACAGATACGCAGTATTTT.

This clonotype was seen more than once but under ten times. The V call is TRBV20-1, the J call TRBJ1-2; tentative D call: TRBD1 (5 bases). The V gene lost 6 bases and the J gene lost 2 bases, with 16 bases spanning the gap. CDR1 and CDR2 (germline): DFQATT, SNEGSKA (reference sequence). This CDR3 is built from 14 residues. The CDR3 DNA reads TGCAGTGCGGCCCGCGACGGGGGAAACTATGGCTACACCTTC. It translates to CSAARDGGNYGYTF.

The V call is TRBV4-1, the J call TRBJ2-1; 8 bases map to TRBD2. In germline, CDR1 is MGHRA, CDR2 YSYEKL. The CDR3 is made up of 18 amino acids. Unmatched junction bases numbered 14, after V lost 1 base and J lost 6 bases. This chain's CDR3 is CASSQARGPAGGLNEQFF. CDR3 bases: TGCGCCAGCAGCCAAGCCCGAGGTCCGGCGGGGGGCCTCAATGAGCAGTTCTTC.

This clonotype was seen more than once but under ten times. V usage is TRBV27 and J usage is TRBJ2-5; 9 nucleotides match TRBD1. The last part of the DNA fits TRBJ2-7 better; the J call may be wrong. The CDR3 is 15 residues long. CDR1 is MNHEY and CDR2 is SMNVEV in the germline V gene (reference sequence). The CDR3 DNA reads as TGTGCCAGCAGTGTGACAGGGGGTTTTATCTACGAGCAGTACTTC. Translation gives CASSVTGGFIYEQYF.

With respect to this clonotype: At one of its ends the junction is not consistent with the germline gene, which may arise from a read error. The chain is built from TRBV12-3 or TRBV12-4 and TRBJ2-3; TRBD1 agrees at 8 bases. The CDR3 sequence is 15 residues long. The CDR3 DNA follows: TGTGCCAGCAGTCCAGGGACAGGTAGCACGGATACGGAGTATTTT. Translating it yields CASSPGTGSTDTEYF.

This clonotype was seen just once. V and J are TRBV7-8 and TRBJ1-4; no reliable D call. V dropped 1 base and J dropped 6 bases, with 6 bases sitting between them. Germline loops: CDR1 SGHVS, CDR2 FQNEAQ. This CDR3 spans 13 amino acids. In nucleotides, the CDR3 is TGTGCCAGCAGCTTAGTGGACCATGAAAAACTGTTTTTT. This translates into CASSLVDHEKLFF.

This clonotype was observed a few times. The chain recombines TRBV7-9 with TRBJ2-6, with D tentatively TRBD1 or TRBD2 (5 bases each). CDR3 length: 17 amino acids. Germline values: CDR1 SEHNR, CDR2 FQNEAQ (reference sequence). Trimming cost V 5 bases and J 0 bases, with 14 bases left between them. The CDR3 loop reads CASSRGSVGSGANVLTF. In DNA form, the CDR3 reads TGTGCCAGCAGCCGGGGCTCGGTGGGCTCTGGGGCCAACGTCCTGACTTTC.